Shown below are 8 T cell receptor beta chains from a single sample sequenced in a study of T-cell memory formation after mild COVID-19. Via MiXCR, TCRdb re-called the 5' RACE reads, giving one row per CDR3 protein. The top ten hold 12% of the sample, which has approximately 450,000 distinct CDR3 sequences, 15% to 20% seen once. Sequencing was carried out using PBMCs or a T cell subset sorted from them (not recorded which). The receptors here all came from an adult woman who had mild COVID-19 (a few samples of this study predate the infection). Cell type and time point are not known.

The V and J genes are TRBV24-1 and TRBJ1-1, with unresolved D. Germline CDR1 reads KGHDR; CDR2 reads SFDVKD. The germline V and J ends were trimmed by 1 base and 3 bases, with 5 bases remaining between them. The CDR3 totals 13 residues. The CDR3 DNA sequence: TGTGCCACCAGTGATTTAGGCGACACTGAAGCTTTCTTT. It translates to CATSDLGDTEAFF.

This clonotype was seen a few times. The rearrangement joins TRBV4-1 to TRBJ1-2; D is perhaps TRBD1 (5 bases). The germline CDR1 and CDR2 sequences are MGHRA and YSYEKL. This CDR3 spans 16 amino acids. V lost 0 bases, J lost 4 bases, and 15 bases lay in between. CDR3: CASSQDPSGRTYGYTF. CDR3 DNA: TGCGCCAGCAGCCAAGACCCCTCGGGACGGACCTATGGCTACACCTTC.

V and J are TRBV7-9 and TRBJ1-5; tentative D call: TRBD1 (5 bases). Trimming removed 4 bases at V and 13 bases at J, with 11 bases between. CDR1 and CDR2 from the germline V gene are SEHNR and FQNEAQ (reference sequence). CDR3 length equals 11 residues. The CDR3 region is CASSWDGRQHF. CDR3 DNA sequence: TGTGCCAGCAGCTGGGACGGACGGCAGCATTTT.

This clonotype was observed many times. This chain joins TRBV7-9 and TRBJ2-1; no definite D call. The length of the CDR3 is 15 residues. V was cut by 5 bases and J by 0 bases, with 11 bases left in between. CDR1 and CDR2 from the germline V gene are SEHNR and FQNEAQ (reference sequence). In nucleotides, the CDR3 is TGTGCCAGCAGCCCACGTACCTCCTCCTACAATGAGCAGTTCTTC. Its translation is CASSPRTSSYNEQFF.

The chain combines TRBV4-1 with TRBJ2-5; TRBD1 aligns across 9 bases. Germline V lookup: CDR1 MGHRA, CDR2 YSYEKL. The CDR3 loop spans 17 amino acids. The V gene end was trimmed by 1 base and the J gene end by 5 bases; junction bases not matched to a gene: 11. In DNA form, the CDR3 reads TGCGCCAGCAGCCAAGGGTCCCTAAGGGACAGGGAGGAGACCCAGTACTTC. Translated: CASSQGSLRDREETQYF.

This sequence joins TRBV12-3 or TRBV12-4 and TRBJ2-2, with TRBD1 matching 7 bases. The CDR3 has 16 amino acids. The V gene end was trimmed by 5 bases and the J gene end by 2 bases; junction bases not matched to a gene: 8. The DNA for the CDR3 is TGTGCCAGCAGTCGAACCGGGACAGTTAACACCGGGGAGCTGTTTTTT. It codes for CASSRTGTVNTGELFF.

This clonotype was detected a few times. The chain joins TRBV7-9 to TRBJ1-1; D perhaps matches TRBD1 (5 bases). V lost 5 bases and J 1 base, leaving 20 bases between the germline ends. The CDR3 is 17 residues long. Germline values: CDR1 SEHNR, CDR2 FQNEAQ (reference sequence). CDR3 in DNA: TGTGCCAGCAGCGCTCTCCTAGCCGGGGCGTCGAACACTGAAGCTTTCTTT. It specifies CASSALLAGASNTEAFF.

This chain links TRBV7-3 with TRBJ2-4, with TRBD2 matching 8 bases. The germline V gene encodes CDR1 SGHTA and CDR2 FQGTGA. This CDR3 is built from 15 residues. The ends lost 5 bases at V and 0 bases at J; junction bases unmatched: 3. CDR3 amino acids: CASSIAGLAKNIQYF. Written as DNA, the CDR3 is TGTGCCAGCAGCATAGCGGGGCTAGCCAAAAACATTCAGTACTTC.